Given below is one T cell receptor beta chain in context. Its antigen is unidentified. It was focal radiation plus CTLA-4 blockade with ipilimumab that patients with chemo-refractory metastatic non-small-cell lung cancer received. The V gene lost 5 bases and the J gene lost 0 bases, with 14 bases spanning the gap. Germline assignment: CDR1 SGHTA and CDR2 FQGNSA. The CDR3 consists of 16 residues. The data were obtained in a study of radiotherapy plus CTLA-4 blockade in lung cancer. Study summary: With 31% of patients having disease control, objective responses were seen in about 18%.

Profiled with immunoSEQ multiplex PCR; TCRdb holds only in-frame clones, not every one. The repertoire holds around 65,000 clones, with approximately 80% as singletons. Study results and limitations: Clones of tumor-derived TCRs expanded in blood after radiotherapy plus ipilimumab. Reportedly, early blood T cell clone dynamics best predicted response, with interferon-beta.

Source: peripheral blood, taken from a patient treated with radiotherapy plus ipilimumab. This clonotype was obtained from a human donor with non-small cell lung cancer who had a complete response to radiotherapy plus ipilimumab. The chain is built from TRBV7-2 and TRBJ2-1; possible D gene TRBD1, 7 bases. The CDR3 DNA sequence: TGTGCCAGCAGCCCTCGACAGGGAGGCTCCTACAATGAGCAGTTCTTC. Amino acids: CASSPRQGGSYNEQFF.